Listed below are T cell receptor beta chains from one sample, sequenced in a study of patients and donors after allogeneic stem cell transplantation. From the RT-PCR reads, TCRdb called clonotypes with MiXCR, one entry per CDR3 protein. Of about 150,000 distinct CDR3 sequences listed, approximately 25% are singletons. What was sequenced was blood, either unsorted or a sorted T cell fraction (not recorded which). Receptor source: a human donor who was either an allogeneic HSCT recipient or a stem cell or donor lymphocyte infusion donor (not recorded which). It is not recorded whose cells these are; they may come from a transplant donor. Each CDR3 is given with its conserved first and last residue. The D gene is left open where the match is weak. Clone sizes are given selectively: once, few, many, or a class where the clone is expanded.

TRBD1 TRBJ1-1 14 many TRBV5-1 TGCGCCAGCACCCGACAGGGGGCGAACACTGAAGCTTTCTTT CASTRQGANTEAFF
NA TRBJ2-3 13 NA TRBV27 TGTGCCAGCAGTTTATACCGCACAGATACGCAGTATTTT CASSLYRTDTQYF
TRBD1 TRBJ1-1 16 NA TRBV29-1 TGCAGCGTCCCCGGGACAGGGGGTCTAGGGAACACTGAAGCTTTCTTT CSVPGTGGLGNTEAFF
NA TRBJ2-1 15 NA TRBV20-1 TGCAGTGCTCGAGTAGGGGACCCCTCCTACAATGAGCAGTTCTTC CSARVGDPSYNEQFF
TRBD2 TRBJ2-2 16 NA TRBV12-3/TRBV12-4 TGTGCCAGCAGCTTTAGGACTAGCGGCAACACCGGGGAGCTGTTTTTT CASSFRTSGNTGELFF
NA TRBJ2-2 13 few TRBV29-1 TGCAGCGTTGACACGCAGGGAGCCGGGGAGCTGTTTTTT CSVDTQGAGELFF
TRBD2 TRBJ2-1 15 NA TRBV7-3 TGTGCCAGCAGCCAAAAAGCGGGGACCTACAATGAGCAGTTCTTC CASSQKAGTYNEQFF
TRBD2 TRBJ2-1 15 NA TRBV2 TGTGCCAGCAGAGCACGGACTAGCGTGTACAATGAGCAGTTCTTC CASRARTSVYNEQFF
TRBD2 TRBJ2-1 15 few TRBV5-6 TGTGCCAGCAGAGTAGCGGGAGTTCCTGTCGGTGAGCAGTTCTTC CASRVAGVPVGEQFF
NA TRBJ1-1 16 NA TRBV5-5 TGTGCCAGTAGCGACAGACACAATCCCATGAACACTGAAGCTTTCTTT CASSDRHNPMNTEAFF
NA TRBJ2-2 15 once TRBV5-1 TGCGCCAGCAGCTTGTATCAAAGCGGGACCGGGGAGCTGTTTTTT CASSLYQSGTGELFF
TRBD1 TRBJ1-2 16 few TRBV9 TGTGCCAGCAAACCCGGTCGGGGACAGTCTAACTATGGCTACACCTTC CASKPGRGQSNYGYTF
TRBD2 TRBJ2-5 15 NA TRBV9 TGTGCCAGCAGTAGACTAGCGGGGAACCAAGAGACCCAGTACTTC CASSRLAGNQETQYF
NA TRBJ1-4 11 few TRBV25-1 TGTGCCAGCAGGTCTAATGAAAAACTGTTTTTT CASRSNEKLFF
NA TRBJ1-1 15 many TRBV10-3 TGTGCCATCAGTGACCCCCGGGGAGTCGACACTGAAGCTTTCTTT CAISDPRGVDTEAFF
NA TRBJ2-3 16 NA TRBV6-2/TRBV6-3 TGTGCCAGCAGTCCAATACCGGGACCCGCGACAGATACGCAGTATTTT CASSPIPGPATDTQYF
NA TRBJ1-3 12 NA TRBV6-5 TGTGCCAGCACCTCGCAAGGAAACACCATATATTTT CASTSQGNTIYF
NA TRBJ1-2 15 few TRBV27 TGTGCCAGCAGTTTCCTCCGGAGGGCTAACTATGGCTACACCTTC CASSFLRRANYGYTF
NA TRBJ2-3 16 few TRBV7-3 TGTGCCAGCAGCGTTCTAGGACCCTCTAGCACAGATACGCAGTATTTT CASSVLGPSSTDTQYF
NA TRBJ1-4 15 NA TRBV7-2 TGTGCCAGCAGCGAAATGGACAGTTATAATGAAAAACTGTTTTTT CASSEMDSYNEKLFF
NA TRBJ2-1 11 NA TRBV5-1 TGCGCCAGCAGCCAGAGGGATGAGCAGTTCTTC CASSQRDEQFF
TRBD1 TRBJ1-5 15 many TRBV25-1 TGTGCCAGCAGTCGAGGGACAGGGGGGAATCAGCCCCAGCATTTT CASSRGTGGNQPQHF
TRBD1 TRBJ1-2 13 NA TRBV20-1 TGCAGTGCGCCGACAGGGGGCGACTATGGCTACACCTTC CSAPTGGDYGYTF
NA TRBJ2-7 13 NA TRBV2 TGTGCCAGCACAGACGGGAGCTCCTACGAGCAGTACTTC CASTDGSSYEQYF
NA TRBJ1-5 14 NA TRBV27 TGTGCCAGCAGTTTCTCAGGGCCTAATCAGCCCCAGCATTTT CASSFSGPNQPQHF
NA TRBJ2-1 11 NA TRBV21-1 TGTGCCAGCAGCGTACAGGATGAGCAGTTCTTC CASSVQDEQFF
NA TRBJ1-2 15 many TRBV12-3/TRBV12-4 TGTGCCAGCAGTTTGACCTTACAGCAGGACTATGGCTACACCTTC CASSLTLQQDYGYTF
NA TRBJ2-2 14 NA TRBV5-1 TGCGCCAGCAGCTTGGGGATAAACACCGGGGAGCTGTTTTTT CASSLGINTGELFF
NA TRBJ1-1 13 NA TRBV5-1 TGCGCCAGCAGTCAAGAACTTCGGGGTGAAGCTTTCTTT CASSQELRGEAFF
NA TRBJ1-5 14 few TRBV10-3 TGTGCCATCGGAGAATTTATCTCGGGGCAGCCCCAGCATTTT CAIGEFISGQPQHF
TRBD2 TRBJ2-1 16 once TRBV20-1 TGCAGTGCTAGAGAAATGGGGACTAGCGGTTACAATGAGCAGTTCTTC CSAREMGTSGYNEQFF
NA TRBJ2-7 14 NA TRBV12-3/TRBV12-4 TGTGCCACCTCCGGCCGCTCTAGCTGGGGGGAGCAGTACTTC CATSGRSSWGEQYF
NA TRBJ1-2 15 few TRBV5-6 TGTGCCAGCAGCTTGCGGGCCGGGGGTACCTATGGCTACACCTTC CASSLRAGGTYGYTF
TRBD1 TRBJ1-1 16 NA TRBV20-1 TGCAGTGCTAGAGATCCTCGGACAGGCTTGAACACTGAAGCTTTCTTT CSARDPRTGLNTEAFF
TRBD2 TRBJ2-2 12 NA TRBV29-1 TGCAGCGTTGAGATAGCGGGCGGGGAGCTGTTTTTT CSVEIAGGELFF
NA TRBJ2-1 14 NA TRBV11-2 TGTGCCAGCAGCTCAACCCCTCGCGTGGAAGAGCAGTTCTTC CASSSTPRVEEQFF
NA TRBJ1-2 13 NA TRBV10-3 TGTGCCATCAGTGAGACGGGTTTTGATGGCTACACCTTC CAISETGFDGYTF
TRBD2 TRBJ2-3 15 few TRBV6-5 TGTGCCAGCAGGAGGGCCGGGACTAGCGACGATACGCAGTATTTT CASRRAGTSDDTQYF
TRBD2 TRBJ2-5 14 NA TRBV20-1 TGCAGTGCTAGAGAGACTAGCGGGCAAGAGACCCAGTACTTC CSARETSGQETQYF
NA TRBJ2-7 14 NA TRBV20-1 TGCAGTGCTAGAGACCCGGTGGGACACAACGAGCAGTACTTC CSARDPVGHNEQYF
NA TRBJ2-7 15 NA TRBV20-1 TGCAGTGCTAGAGTAATTCCGGGAGTGTCCCACGAGCAGTACTTC CSARVIPGVSHEQYF
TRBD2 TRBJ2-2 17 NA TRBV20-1 TGCAGTGCTAGCGGACTAGCGGGCCATGGGAACACCGGGGAGCTGTTTTTT CSASGLAGHGNTGELFF
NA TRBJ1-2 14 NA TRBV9 TGTGCCAGCAGCTCCCCTACAGCGAACTATGGCTACACCTTC CASSSPTANYGYTF
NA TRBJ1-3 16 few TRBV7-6 TGTGCCAGCAGCTTCAGGTCGGGGACACAGGGAAACACCATATATTTT CASSFRSGTQGNTIYF
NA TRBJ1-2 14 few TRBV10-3 TGTGCCATCAGCCAACCAGACGGAAACTATGGCTACACCTTC CAISQPDGNYGYTF
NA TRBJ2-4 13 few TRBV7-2 TGTGCCAGCAGCTCCCCGACCCAGGACATTCAGTACTTC CASSSPTQDIQYF
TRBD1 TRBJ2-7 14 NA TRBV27 TGTGCCAGCAGTACCGGGACAGGGGGCGGAGAGCAGTACTTC CASSTGTGGGEQYF
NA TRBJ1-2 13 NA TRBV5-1 TGCGCCAGCAGCCCGACAGAGGGCTATGGCTACACCTTC CASSPTEGYGYTF
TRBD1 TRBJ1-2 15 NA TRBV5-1 TGCGCCAGCAGCTTGATACAGGGGGCCGACTATGGCTACACCTTC CASSLIQGADYGYTF
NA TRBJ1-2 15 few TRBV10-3 TGTGCCATCAGTGAGGCGGGGGACAACAACTATGGCTACACCTTC CAISEAGDNNYGYTF